This T cell receptor beta chain was recorded in a study of radiotherapy plus CTLA-4 blockade in lung cancer. Study-wide results and limits: In blood, after radiotherapy plus ipilimumab, tumor-derived TCR clones expanded.

Germline-derived CDR1 and CDR2 are MGHRA and YSYEKL. The CDR3 extends over 15 amino acids. The germline V and J ends were trimmed by 0 bases and 6 bases, with 12 bases remaining between them. Patients in the study, people with chemo-refractory metastatic non-small-cell lung cancer, received focal radiation plus ipilimumab CTLA-4 blockade. Clones were sequenced by immunoSEQ multiplex PCR, and TCRdb holds only the in-frame ones, with some missing. Of roughly 90,000 clones in the sample, approximately 79% were seen once. This clone appeared a single time. Antigen: not known. Sequenced here: peripheral blood, sampled from a patient treated with radiotherapy plus ipilimumab. The chain has TRBV4-1 and TRBJ2-4; D might be TRBD1 (6 bases). This receptor was obtained from a human donor with non-small cell lung cancer that progressed on radiotherapy plus ipilimumab. The chain's CDR3 is CASSQDPGQRNIQYF. CDR3 in DNA: TGCGCCAGCAGCCAAGATCCCGGACAGAGAAACATTCAGTACTTC.